The sequence of this T cell receptor (beta chain) was determined in a study of cytomegalovirus exposure and HLA in healthy donors. PCR employed 60 Vbeta and 13 Jbeta primers. The assay was immunoSEQ multiplex PCR, and TCRdb's table has in-frame clones only and misses some. The table records about 110,000 clones, about 71% of them present only once. Sequenced input: PBMCs. The TCR comes from a boy between 10 and 17 years old in good health and CMV-seronegative.

This CDR3 is CASTYQPGNEQYF. The CDR3 nucleotides are TGTGCCAGCACTTACCAGCCAGGGAACGAGCAGTACTTC. V is TRBV2 and J is TRBJ2-7, with D possibly being TRBD1 (5 bases). The V and J ends lost 7 bases and 5 bases respectively, with 15 bases between them. This CDR3 contains 13 residues. Germline-derived CDR1 and CDR2 are SNHLY and FYNNEI.